This T cell receptor (beta chain) originates from a study of T cell changes during pregnancy in multiple sclerosis. V was trimmed by 1 base and J by 6 bases, leaving 16 bases between them. The length of the CDR3 is 16 residues. Germline CDR1 is SGHTA and CDR2 is FQGNSA. The method was immunoSEQ multiplex PCR; TCRdb's version includes in-frame clones alone and lacks a portion of them. The table includes around 40,000 clones, 90% detected once. The material was CD4+ T cells from peripheral blood mononuclear cells, obtained in the first trimester of pregnancy. V and J are TRBV7-2 and TRBJ1-3; the D is unclear. The sequence came from a female donor in good health, enrolled as a control in a pregnancy study. The CDR3 bases are TGTGCCAGCAGCTTAGGAGGTGCGGGTGGGCAAAACACCATATATTTT. Protein product: CASSLGGAGGQNTIYF.